This T cell receptor beta chain was sequenced during a study of T-cell reconstitution after alpha-beta-depleted transplantation in children. This clonotype was counted at least ten times. Its cognate antigen is unknown. This CDR3 spans 13 amino acids. V was trimmed by 1 base and J by 13 bases, leaving 17 bases between them. The germline V gene encodes CDR1 DFQATT and CDR2 SNEGSKA (reference sequence). Findings and limits, study-wide: Where alpha-beta T cells came from about two months after transplant was reportedly several hundred expanded graft clones. After one year, T-cell counts and TCRbeta diversity mostly came from new T cells.

Unique molecular identifiers were built into the TCRbeta library. TCRdb reprocessed the PCR reads with MiXCR, giving one entry per CDR3 protein. The sample lists hundreds of thousands of distinct CDR3 sequences, 10% to 15% occurring once. The rearrangement uses TRBV20-1 and TRBJ2-1; D uncertain. This sequence was found in a male patient between 10 and 17 years old who had a stem cell transplant for acute myeloid leukemia, so the T cells may come from the graft donor. The sample in question was PBMCs, mostly from graft donor cells, obtained 360 days after TCRalphabeta/CD19-depleted stem cell transplant. Here the CDR3 reads CSARVLPVRKQFF. In DNA, the CDR3 is TGCAGTGCTAGAGTTCTGCCAGTTAGAAAACAGTTCTTC.